Presented here are 17 T cell receptor beta chains from one specimen sequenced in a study of CD8 T cells in Susac syndrome. An input of about 0.5 to 1 ug of RNA was subjected to reverse transcription using random hexamers. TCRdb re-derived calls from the immunoSEQ multiplex PCR reads in MiXCR, one entry per CDR3 protein. This table has about 190,000 distinct CDR3 sequences, roughly 90% appearing once. Sequencing input: CD4+ T cells from PBMCs. These receptors were obtained from a human donor with Susac syndrome.

V gene TRBV9 combines with J gene TRBJ2-6, with D perhaps TRBD2 (7 bases). Trimming left V 4 bases short and J 3 bases short, with 23 bases between. In germline, CDR1 is SGDLS, CDR2 YYNGEE. This CDR3 region has 19 residues. CDR3 loop: CASSPEDRGAGSGANVLTF. The CDR3 nucleotides are TGTGCCAGCAGCCCCGAGGATCGGGGGGCAGGAAGTGGGGCCAACGTCCTGACTTTC.

The chain carries TRBV7-2 and TRBJ1-1; D remains ambiguous. The CDR3 runs to 15 residues. Germline CDR1 reads SGHTA; CDR2 reads FQGNSA. V was trimmed by 4 bases and J by 0 bases, leaving 12 bases between them. The CDR3 nucleotides are TGTGCCAGCAGCTATAGTTGGAAGTTGAACACTGAAGCTTTCTTT. Its translation is CASSYSWKLNTEAFF.

The CDR3 is CAWKSGDTQYF. The CDR3 DNA reads as TGTGCCTGGAAATCAGGAGATACGCAGTATTTT. V usage is TRBV30 and J usage is TRBJ2-3; D unresolved. The CDR3 has 11 residues. Deletions cut 4 bases from V and 5 bases from J, with 7 bases between. Germline values: CDR1 GTSNPN, CDR2 SVGIG (reference sequence).

The V gene is TRBV4-1, the J gene TRBJ1-4; 9 bases match TRBD1. Trimming took 1 base from V and 3 from J; bases not matched to a gene: 18. CDR1 and CDR2 from the germline V gene are MGHRA and YSYEKL. This CDR3 comprises 21 residues. This CDR3 is CASSQGLPVDRGTSANEKLFF. DNA for the CDR3: TGCGCCAGCAGCCAAGGCCTACCGGTCGACAGGGGGACCTCGGCTAATGAAAAACTGTTTTTT.

This chain links TRBV24-1 with TRBJ2-1; maybe TRBD2 (6 bases). The CDR3 spans 15 residues. Trimming cost V 7 bases and J 5 bases, with 17 bases left between them. Looked up from germline, CDR1 is KGHDR and CDR2 is SFDVKD. CDR3 protein: CATRDRDSTHNEQFF. CDR3 sequence (DNA): TGTGCCACCAGGGACCGGGACTCAACTCACAATGAGCAGTTCTTC.

This rearrangement joins TRBV6-1 to TRBJ1-6; possibly TRBD1 for D (6 bases). V dropped 6 bases and J dropped 4 bases, with 16 bases sitting between them. This CDR3 is built from 16 residues. Germline V gene lookup returns CDR1 MNHNS and CDR2 SASEGT. Here the CDR3 DNA reads TGTGCCAGCAGGCGGGACACCTTACATTATAATTCACCCCTCCACTTT. Its translation is CASRRDTLHYNSPLHF.

The chain has TRBV14 and TRBJ2-2; possible D gene TRBD2, 6 bases. The CDR3 runs to 16 residues. The V end lost 1 base, the J end lost 6 bases, and 15 bases lay between the germline ends. Germline assignment: CDR1 SGHDN and CDR2 FVKESK. CDR3 nucleotides: TGTGCCAGCAGCCAAGTTACGGGACTTCGCGCCGGGGAGCTGTTTTTT. Protein product: CASSQVTGLRAGELFF. Together with reference TRBV14 and TRBJ2-2, the CDR3 gives the full variable domain: EAGVTQFPSHSVIEKGQTVTLRCDPISGHDNLYWYRRVMGKEIKFLLHFVKESKQDESGMPNNRFLAERTGGTYSTLKVQPAELEDSGVYFCASSQVTGLRAGELFFGEGSRLTVL.

The chain has TRBV5-1 and TRBJ1-2; 10 nucleotides align to TRBD1. The V gene's germline CDR1 is SGHRS and CDR2 YFSETQ. Losses at the gene ends were 4 bases for V and 0 bases for J; bases not matched to a gene: 3. The CDR3 runs 15 residues. Here the CDR3 DNA reads TGCGCCAGCAGCCTAGGGACAGGGGCTAACTATGGCTACACCTTC. Encoded protein: CASSLGTGANYGYTF.

This chain links TRBV18 with TRBJ2-7; 9 bases are shared with TRBD1. The germline CDR1 and CDR2 sequences are KGHSH and LQKENI. The junction had 9 bases not matched to a gene; V was cut back by 3 bases and J by 3 bases. This CDR3 has 16 amino acids. The DNA for the CDR3 is TGTGCCAGCTCACCGCTGCCGGGGACAGGGCTCTACGAGCAGTACTTC. Its translation is CASSPLPGTGLYEQYF.

V and J are TRBV3-1 and TRBJ1-2, with D uncertain. Trimming took 1 base from V and 0 from J, leaving 9 bases between them. CDR3 length: 15 amino acids. Germline CDR1 reads LGHDT; CDR2 reads YNNKEL (reference sequence). Here the CDR3 DNA reads TGTGCCAGCAGCCAAGTCGGCACCTCTAACTATGGCTACACCTTC. It translates to CASSQVGTSNYGYTF.

This clonotype was picked up one time. The CDR3 nucleotides read TGTGCCAGCAGCGGACCCCGGGACAGGTTTTACAATGAGCAGTTCTTC. This encodes CASSGPRDRFYNEQFF. The chain has TRBV5-4 and TRBJ2-1; 8 bases are shared with TRBD1. After removal of 4 bases from V and 4 bases from J, the junction contained 10 bases not matched to a gene. This CDR3 contains 16 residues. Germline CDR1 reads SGHNT; CDR2 reads YYREEE (reference sequence).

The chain employs TRBV3-1 and TRBJ1-1; no reliable D call. The ends were cut back, 1 base at V and 0 bases at J, with 9 bases in the middle. Germline V lookup: CDR1 LGHDT, CDR2 YNNKEL (reference sequence). This CDR3 region has 15 residues. The CDR3 loop reads CASSQATVLNTEAFF. Here the CDR3 DNA reads TGTGCCAGCAGCCAAGCGACGGTACTGAACACTGAAGCTTTCTTT.

The genes are TRBV14 and TRBJ1-4, with 7 bases lining up with TRBD1. CDR1 is SGHDN and CDR2 is FVKESK in the germline V gene. V shed 2 bases, J shed 4 bases, and the junction held 7 bases outside the gene matches. This CDR3 is built from 16 residues. The DNA for the CDR3 is TGTGCCAGCAGCCAATTACGACAGGGTCTTAATGAAAAACTGTTTTTT. Translated: CASSQLRQGLNEKLFF.

The J gene is TRBJ1-2, the V gene TRBV12-3 or TRBV12-4, with 8 bases identical to TRBD1. V lost 5 bases to trimming and J lost 3 bases; unmatched junction nucleotides: 8. The CDR3 is 15 residues long. The CDR3 reads CASSRDRGYDYGYTF. The CDR3 coding sequence is TGTGCCAGCAGTCGTGACAGGGGCTATGACTATGGCTACACCTTC.

The gene calls are TRBV7-2 and TRBJ1-2; TRBD1 is a possible D gene (5 bases). The CDR3 runs 13 residues. The V gene's germline CDR1 is SGHTA and CDR2 FQGNSA. V lost 5 bases to trimming and J lost 5 bases, with 12 bases between them. This chain's CDR3 is CASSIGQEYGYTF. The DNA for the CDR3 is TGTGCCAGCAGCATAGGACAAGAGTATGGCTACACCTTC.

CDR3 amino acids: CASSFEGEYGYTF. In nucleotides, the CDR3 is TGTGCCAGCAGCTTTGAAGGGGAGTATGGCTACACCTTC. The rearrangement joins TRBV5-5 to TRBJ1-2; D is possibly TRBD1 (5 bases). Trimming shortened V by 2 bases and J by 5 bases, and 10 bases separated the two germline ends. Germline lookup yields CDR1 SGHKS and CDR2 YYEKEE (reference sequence). There are 13 residues in the CDR3.

The chain uses TRBV13 and TRBJ1-1; D is undetermined. The CDR3 is made up of 14 amino acids. Germline lookup yields CDR1 PRHDT and CDR2 FYEKMQ (reference sequence). Trimming took off 2 bases at V and 5 bases at J, with 12 bases between the two ends. CDR3 region: CASSLSRRGTEAFF. The CDR3 DNA reads TGTGCCAGCAGCTTAAGTCGCCGAGGGACTGAAGCTTTCTTT.